This TCR beta chain was observed in a study of blood T cell repertoires in COVID-19. Overall study context: The United States, Italy and Spain provided the acute and convalescent COVID-19 samples. From T cells, B-cell-depleted T cells, or PBMCs came the material, which was cDNA or gDNA.

This CDR3 spans 16 amino acids. V lost 5 bases and J lost 5, with 19 bases in between. CDR1 LNHDA and CDR2 SQIVND come from the germline V gene (reference sequence). Method: immunoSEQ multiplex PCR; TCRdb's copy keeps in-frame clones and lacks some. This table has approximately 170,000 clones, 88% appearing once. The sequence derives from a man aged 55-75 years with acute or convalescent COVID-19. The sample was peripheral blood. The chain links TRBV19 to TRBJ1-5, with D possibly TRBD1 on 5 matching bases. The CDR3 DNA reads as TGTGCCAGTAGTCCCCCCCGGAGGGGCGGGTATCAGCCCCAGCATTTT. This encodes CASSPPRRGGYQPQHF.